This TCR beta chain was obtained from a study of T cell repertoires in cytomegalovirus infection. At the level of the study: Carrying CMV and the relevant HLA type showed in public TCR beta signatures. Findings and caveats of the study: The cumulative frequency of public TCR beta families distinguished individuals who carried CMV together with the relevant HLA. CMV-specific HLA-C-restricted TCR beta clonotypes dominated the ex vivo response.

In TCRdb, the reads were re-called with MiXCR into one record per CDR3 protein. The sample lists approximately 500,000 distinct CDR3 sequences; about 11% were seen once. Worth noting for this clonotype: As yet, its antigen is unknown.

V lost 6 bases, J lost 5 bases, and 19 bases stayed unmatched. CDR1 and CDR2 (germline): MDHEN, SYDVKM. The CDR3 length is 18 residues. The sequencing sample was made of PBMCs. The sequence was collected from a human donor in good health (CMV status not recorded). Some clones in this sample may be carry-over from other donors' samples. This chain connects TRBV28 to TRBJ2-5; 9 bases are a match to TRBD1. The CDR3 here is CASSPPGTGSLVGETQYF. The CDR3 coding sequence is TGTGCCAGCAGCCCTCCCGGGACAGGGAGTCTGGTGGGGGAGACCCAGTACTTC.